One T cell receptor beta chain is described in this entry. As yet, its antigen is unknown. The J segment lost 2 bases and the V segment lost 6 bases, leaving 9 bases of the junction unmatched. The CDR3 is 15 amino acids. Germline lookup yields CDR1 SQVTM and CDR2 ANQGSEA. This record belongs to a study of CD8+CD57+ T cells in acquired aplastic anemia. About the research overall: Sorted CD4+ and CD8+ cell DNA averaged approximately 3.2 ug. There were roughly 9.8 million reads, on average, for CD4+ cells from healthy donors.

The study profiled TCR beta VDJ and CDR3 using genomic DNA as template. Using its own MiXCR run on the reads, TCRdb lists one record per CDR3 protein. The sample holds 150,000 or so distinct CDR3 sequences, about 64% seen once. General observations from the study: For CD8+ Simpson's diversity, patients and controls showed no significant difference. Around 27 sequences, all CD8+ CDR3, were shared between patients and controls.

This rearrangement joins TRBV29-1 to TRBJ2-5; 10 bases match TRBD2. This TCR came from a human donor in good health. The sample taken for sequencing was sorted CD4+, CD8+, or CD8+CD57+ T cells (not recorded which) from PBMCs. The DNA of the CDR3 is TGCAGCGTGATCCTAGCGGGGGTTTCACAAGAGACCCAGTACTTC. It translates to CSVILAGVSQETQYF.